These T cell receptor beta chains were read from a single sample in a study of cytomegalovirus exposure and HLA in healthy donors. The data were produced by immunoSEQ multiplex PCR, yet TCRdb's version contains in-frame clones alone and is incomplete. The sample includes about 120,000 clones, 80% seen only once; the top ten take 0.95% to 1.5%. The sample consisted of PBMCs. The origin of the receptors is a female donor in good health and CMV-seronegative. The CDR3 runs from the conserved cysteine through the conserved F or W. The order of the fields is clone size, D gene, J gene, V gene, CDR3 DNA, CDR3 protein. The D gene is left open where the match is weak. Size tells how often a clone was seen (once, few, many) or the class of an expanded clone, and some rows leave it out.

abundance: .; d_gene: TRBD2; j_gene: TRBJ2-3; v_gene: TRBV7-9; CDR3nt: TGTGCCAGCAGCTTAAGACTAGCGGGGACAGATACGCAGTATTTT; CDR3aa: CASSLRLAGTDTQYF
abundance: .; d_gene: TRBD1; j_gene: TRBJ2-7; v_gene: TRBV6-1; CDR3nt: TGTGCCAGCAATCGGGACAGATCCTACGAGCAGTACTTC; CDR3aa: CASNRDRSYEQYF
abundance: .; d_gene: TRBD1; j_gene: TRBJ2-7; v_gene: TRBV30; CDR3nt: TGTGCCTGGACCCGGGACAGGGGGTCTAGGGAGCAGTACTTC; CDR3aa: CAWTRDRGSREQYF
abundance: .; d_gene: TRBD1; j_gene: TRBJ1-4; v_gene: TRBV7-2; CDR3nt: TGTGCCAGCAGCTTAGGACCAGGGGGTACTAATGAAAAACTGTTTTTT; CDR3aa: CASSLGPGGTNEKLFF
abundance: .; d_gene: .; j_gene: TRBJ1-6; v_gene: TRBV5-6; CDR3nt: TGTGCCAGCAGCTTGGGGCCAACAGTAAATTCACCCCTCCACTTT; CDR3aa: CASSLGPTVNSPLHF
abundance: .; d_gene: .; j_gene: TRBJ1-2; v_gene: TRBV19; CDR3nt: TGTGCCAGTAGTAGCCAACGGCAGGGGTTGAACTATGGCTACACCTTC; CDR3aa: CASSSQRQGLNYGYTF
abundance: .; d_gene: .; j_gene: TRBJ2-7; v_gene: TRBV6-6; CDR3nt: TGTGCCAGCAGTATAGTCCTCTCGGGATACGAGCAGTACTTC; CDR3aa: CASSIVLSGYEQYF
abundance: .; d_gene: .; j_gene: TRBJ1-2; v_gene: TRBV5-6; CDR3nt: TGTGCCAGCAGCTTGGGTCGGATCTCGGGGTCCAACTATGGCTACACCTTC; CDR3aa: CASSLGRISGSNYGYTF
abundance: .; d_gene: .; j_gene: TRBJ1-4; v_gene: TRBV9; CDR3nt: TGTGCCAGCAGCGTATCCGACAGTTATAATGAAAAACTGTTTTTT; CDR3aa: CASSVSDSYNEKLFF
abundance: .; d_gene: TRBD1; j_gene: TRBJ2-1; v_gene: TRBV30; CDR3nt: TGTGCCCGCAGGGGGACGGGATACAATGAGCAGTTCTTC; CDR3aa: CARRGTGYNEQFF
abundance: few; d_gene: .; j_gene: TRBJ1-4; v_gene: TRBV15; CDR3nt: TGTGCCACCAGCACCTCGACAGGACTTAATGAAAAACTGTTTTTT; CDR3aa: CATSTSTGLNEKLFF
abundance: .; d_gene: TRBD2; j_gene: TRBJ2-3; v_gene: TRBV10-3; CDR3nt: TGTGCCAGCGGACTAGCGGGCACAGATACGCAGTATTTT; CDR3aa: CASGLAGTDTQYF
abundance: .; d_gene: TRBD1; j_gene: TRBJ1-2; v_gene: TRBV30; CDR3nt: TGTGCCTGGAGTCTGGACAGGGGAAATGGCTACACCTTC; CDR3aa: CAWSLDRGNGYTF
abundance: .; d_gene: TRBD2; j_gene: TRBJ2-7; v_gene: TRBV7-6; CDR3nt: TGTGCCAGCAGCTTAAACTCGGCGGGGGGCGAGCAGTACTTC; CDR3aa: CASSLNSAGGEQYF
abundance: .; d_gene: TRBD1; j_gene: TRBJ2-7; v_gene: TRBV6-1; CDR3nt: TGTGCCAGCAGTGAAAGAGGGGACAGGGCCCACGAGCAGTACTTC; CDR3aa: CASSERGDRAHEQYF
abundance: .; d_gene: .; j_gene: TRBJ2-7; v_gene: TRBV5-6; CDR3nt: TGTGCCAGCAGCTTTAACAGGGCCATTCCCACCTACGAGCAGTACTTC; CDR3aa: CASSFNRAIPTYEQYF
abundance: .; d_gene: .; j_gene: TRBJ1-2; v_gene: TRBV2; CDR3nt: TGTGCCAGCAGTGGACAGGCTATTGGCTACACCTTC; CDR3aa: CASSGQAIGYTF
abundance: few; d_gene: TRBD2; j_gene: TRBJ2-1; v_gene: TRBV11-3; CDR3nt: TGTGCCAGCAGCCGGACTAGCGGGAGTTCGGATGAGCAGTTCTTC; CDR3aa: CASSRTSGSSDEQFF
abundance: .; d_gene: TRBD2; j_gene: TRBJ2-3; v_gene: TRBV5-4; CDR3nt: TGTGCCAGCAGTCGCGGGGGGGGCTCCACAGATACGCAGTATTTT; CDR3aa: CASSRGGGSTDTQYF
abundance: once; d_gene: TRBD2; j_gene: TRBJ2-3; v_gene: TRBV11-2; CDR3nt: TGTGCCAGCAGCTTCGGGGGGGCTGAAGATACGCAGTATTTT; CDR3aa: CASSFGGAEDTQYF
abundance: .; d_gene: .; j_gene: TRBJ1-5; v_gene: TRBV6-1; CDR3nt: TGTGCCAGCAGTGAAGACGGGTTTGGGAATCAGCCCCAGCATTTT; CDR3aa: CASSEDGFGNQPQHF
abundance: .; d_gene: .; j_gene: TRBJ2-6; v_gene: TRBV5-1; CDR3nt: TGCGCCAGCAGCTTGGCTCGGGGGACTGGGGCCAACGTCCTGACTTTC; CDR3aa: CASSLARGTGANVLTF
abundance: few; d_gene: .; j_gene: TRBJ1-2; v_gene: TRBV2; CDR3nt: TGTGCCAGCAGTGGGCTGGACTATACGAACTATGGCTACACCTTC; CDR3aa: CASSGLDYTNYGYTF
abundance: .; d_gene: TRBD2; j_gene: TRBJ2-2; v_gene: TRBV19; CDR3nt: TGTGCCAGTAGTTCCGGGACTAGCTACACCGGGGAGCTGTTTTTT; CDR3aa: CASSSGTSYTGELFF
abundance: .; d_gene: .; j_gene: TRBJ2-7; v_gene: TRBV2; CDR3nt: TGTGCCAGCAGTGATGGTGTAGAGACCTACGAGCAGTACTTC; CDR3aa: CASSDGVETYEQYF
abundance: .; d_gene: .; j_gene: TRBJ2-2; v_gene: TRBV19; CDR3nt: TGTGCCAGTAGTATCGGAGAAACTTTAAACACCGGGGAGCTGTTTTTT; CDR3aa: CASSIGETLNTGELFF
abundance: .; d_gene: .; j_gene: TRBJ1-2; v_gene: TRBV30; CDR3nt: TGTGCCTGGAGTTTGAGGTGGGGGCCCACCTTC; CDR3aa: CAWSLRWGPTF
abundance: .; d_gene: .; j_gene: TRBJ2-7; v_gene: TRBV7-9; CDR3nt: TGTTCCAGCAGCTTAGGGGGGGGGACCTACGAGCAGTACTTC; CDR3aa: CSSSLGGGTYEQYF
abundance: .; d_gene: TRBD1; j_gene: TRBJ1-2; v_gene: TRBV28; CDR3nt: TGTGCCAGCAGTTTTATCGGGACAGGGGGAATAAACTATGGCTACACCTTC; CDR3aa: CASSFIGTGGINYGYTF
abundance: .; d_gene: .; j_gene: TRBJ1-2; v_gene: TRBV10-2; CDR3nt: TGCGCCAGCAACCCGACAGGAAATAACTATGGCTACACCTTC; CDR3aa: CASNPTGNNYGYTF
abundance: .; d_gene: TRBD2; j_gene: TRBJ2-7; v_gene: TRBV6-5; CDR3nt: TGTGCCAGCAGTTACGGCGGGAGGGTAGGCGACGAGCAGTACTTC; CDR3aa: CASSYGGRVGDEQYF